Described below is a single T cell receptor (beta chain) sequence and its context. CDR3 size: 15 residues. Germline V CDR1 and CDR2: SGHRS, YFSETQ. The record originates from a study of T cells expressing NK-cell markers. In the study overall: Sequencing of TCR beta repertoires drew on sorted CD3+CD56+NKG2C+, CD3+CD56+NKG2C- and CD3+CD56-NKG2C+ T cells. Serological testing identified seven of the eight sequenced donors as HCMV-seropositive and one as seronegative.

TCRdb reprocessed the 5' RACE reads, keeping one entry per CDR3 protein, no DNA. The table lists about 260,000 distinct CDR3 sequences. This chain uses TRBV5-1 with TRBJ2-1; TCRdb outputs TRBD2, but without DNA this stays unchecked. This TCR was sampled from a woman aged 18 to 75 in good health. What was sequenced was blood T cells: a sorted CD56 or NKG2C T cell subset, CD4+ or CD8+ T cells, or bulk PBMC T cells (not recorded which). This CDR3 reads CASSLAGLAMDEQFF. The full variable domain, in which reference TRBV5-1 and TRBJ2-1 provide the parts outside the CDR3, is KAGVTQTPRYLIKTRGQQVTLSCSPISGHRSVSWYQQTPGQGLQFLFEYFSETQRNKGNFPGRFSGRQFSNSRSEMNVSTLELGDSALYLCASSLAGLAMDEQFFGPGTRLTVL.